This T cell receptor beta chain was recorded in a study of beta chain features in type 1 diabetes (dated by TCRdb to 2016 to 2019). Background on the whole study: No differences in mean age, gender distribution, total cell number or subset yield were found between patients and healthy donors. Whereas all 28 donors provided naive and central memory subsets, regulatory and stem cell-like memory subsets were isolated from just 8 patients and about eight healthy donors. In the study, recently diagnosed type 1 diabetes patients and matched healthy donors were compared on the TCRB repertoires of their sorted circulating CD4+ T cell subsets. A total of approximately 99,000,000 sorted cells were examined across all samples, and RNA yield correlated strongly with the number of cells per subset. Paper-wide results and their limitations: PCR may preferentially amplify shorter templates, but because patient and control samples were amplified and corrected together, any resulting skew would affect both groups equally. Because small numbers of individuals were included in the HLA sub-analyses, any influence of HLA type on TCRB rearrangement was left unresolved. In all four CD4+ subsets, TCRB CDR3 length was moderately but significantly shorter in type 1 diabetes patients. At VDJ recombination sites, patients with type 1 diabetes made fewer insertions and deleted more nucleotides, a pattern implying thymic rearrangement abnormalities. Sequencing cDNA rather than genomic DNA could over-represent highly expressing activated cells, although activation and CD3 levels did not differ between groups. Naive, central memory and regulatory TCRB repertoires appeared more similar among patients than among healthy donors.

A single peripheral blood draw of 95 to 150 mL on average was collected from each donor into heparinised tubes. A BD FACSAria II was used to sort naive, central memory, regulatory and stem cell-like memory CD4+ T cells with a panel that included CD45RO, CCR7, CD25, CD127, CD95 and CD27. Purity was above 95% for every sorted population. PBMCs were separated immediately by Lymphoprep density gradient centrifugation and were stained directly, without being cultured. So that batch effects would be minimized, each experiment stained and sorted samples in pairs, pairing one healthy donor with one patient. The entire isolated RNA was reverse transcribed using the High Capacity cDNA Reverse Transcription Kit, and thus expressed TCRB transcripts were sequenced. Deep immunoSEQ sequencing was applied to naive, central memory and regulatory T cell samples, giving an average of about 3.8 million total reads per sample. Sorted cells were lysed in RLT buffer, and RNA was extracted using DNase-treated RNeasy Micro or Mini kits according to cell number. Each cell subset was processed on its own to prevent cross-contamination, while patient and healthy donor samples were processed together. The immunoSEQ multiplex PCR was used to amplify TCRB sequences from cDNA, generating 87-bp fragments that spanned the CDR3 region. Amplicons were sequenced on the Illumina HiSeq platform. The original pipeline was this. PCR bias was corrected computationally using synthetic template baselines, and reads within Hamming distance 2 were collapsed, with unmergeable singletons discarded. By aligning reads against IMGT, V, D and J genes, CDR3 length, and insertions or deletions at six rearrangement sites were assigned. Within each subset, clonotype counts were normalized to the number of sorted cells before true diversity and Gini coefficients were calculated with the tcR R package. The overlap coefficient, calculated on TCRB nucleotide sequences, was used to measure repertoire sharing. Out-of-frame TCRB sequences from naive cells were analyzed as a proxy for the pre-selection repertoire. TCRdb took over this immuneACCESS table, retaining in-frame rearrangements with V and J assigned. Such tables are incomplete; in checked studies, under half of the missing clones stem from an unresolved V gene, and the remainder is unexplained. D and trimming come from the DNA, and the V and J calls and clone size come from that table. The sample table records hundreds of thousands of clones; roughly two thirds of these occur just once. The leading ten clones occupy around 0.05% of the sample.

V has 0 bases trimmed and J has 9 bases trimmed; junction bases matching no gene number 8. In the germline V gene, CDR1 corresponds to ENHRY and CDR2 to SYGVKD. Spanning cysteine to phenylalanine, the CDR3 consists of 15 amino acids. The only DNA kept is the CDR3, 45 bases in frame from the first base. Turning to this clone: Its target antigen remains unknown. Per-nucleotide qualities are absent, and no much larger clonotype sits a single base away.

Recombination linked TRBV10-3 to TRBJ2-1; 7 central nucleotides agree with TRBD2. The receptor comes from a man younger than 40 in good health. Sample: naive CD4+ T cells from blood. Interpreted using the paper, the cell subset or site label stands for: true naive CD4+ T cells. This receptor has the CDR3 CAISESNFGRGEQFF. The sequenced DNA: TGTGCCATCAGTGAGTCGAACTTTGGGAGGGGTGAGCAGTTCTTC.